This TCR beta chain came from a study of T cell responses to AZD1222 COVID-19 vaccine (dated by TCRdb to the early 2020s). Study-wide context: Because spike-specific TCR depth and breadth did not differ between the two schedules, AZD1222 recipients who got a second dose at roughly 4 weeks were pooled with those who got a second dose at roughly 12 weeks. TCR sequencing was performed for roughly 250 trial participants, of whom about 210 were given two doses of AZD1222 and approximately 25 were given two doses of MenACWY control vaccine. Trial participants were enrolled by age into 18-55, 56-69 and 70-plus year subgroups, with about 150, 28 and 57 TCR-sequenced participants respectively. The full study reports these points: CD4 TCRs associated with the vaccine covered the entire spike protein, and the dominant responses were in regions 160-218 and 743-854. The 56-69-year group was small, and its depth increase did not reach significance, likely because of low power. Conclusions about previously exposed vaccinees are limited, since just six or seven AZD1222 recipients were seropositive for SARS-CoV-2 at baseline. After two AZD1222 doses, both the breadth and the depth of spike-specific TCRs were significantly higher than at day 0 and than in MenACWY recipients. Most participants were white British and females outnumbered males, and the authors suggested that clonal diversity may have been underestimated. Nearly half of unique spike-specific TCRs reportedly recognized epitopes outside regions mutated in the B.1.351 and B.1.1.7 variants. Because no day 14 peak-response samples were available, repertoires were characterized only after the peak T cell response.

The CDR3 regions of human TCRbeta chains were analyzed by immunosequencing. The paper's data handling went like this. Repertoire TCRs were matched against a reference library of SARS-CoV-2-specific TCRs generated with the MIRA antigen-specificity platform. Breadth meant the fraction of unique TCRs that were SARS-CoV-2-associated, whereas depth meant the fraction of total T cells that were SARS-CoV-2-associated. Using the MIRA data, each spike-specific TCR was assigned both to the spike region to which the TCR was reactive and to a CD4 or CD8 class. Log10-transformed breadth and depth values were compared by one-way ANOVA with Sidak's multiple comparisons tests. TCRdb mirrors the immuneACCESS table, restricted to in-frame sequences. Some clones are absent from its copies; in checked studies, under half trace to an unresolved V gene, and the reason for the others is unknown. That table supplies the V and J calls and clone size; D and trimming were determined from the DNA. In all, the sample holds around 72,000 clones, and roughly 87% of those were seen once. The ten biggest clones cover 20% to 30% of the sample.

The meaning of the sample's time point label: baseline before first vaccination. Samples from vaccinated people were obtained from the UK trials COV001 and COV002, which included a single-blind randomized controlled phase 2/3 trial of AZD1222 (ChAdOx1 nCoV-19) in healthy adults. For TCRbeta chain sequencing, PBMC samples from trial participants were taken at day 0 and at day 28 after the second dose. Cut back by 8 bases and 0 bases, the V and J ends lie 10 bases apart. The CDR3 contains 13 residues, cysteine and phenylalanine counted. The kept DNA is CDR3 alone, 39 bases in frame from the first base. Per the germline V gene, MNHEY is the CDR1 and SVGAGI is the CDR2. This clone has only a few counts. It lacks a known antigen. It has no much larger one-base neighbor in the sample; base qualities were not kept.

This TCR was recovered from an adult in good health. The starting material was peripheral blood, obtained on day 0 of AZD1222 vaccination. The rearranged chain carries TRBV6-5 and TRBJ1-1; matching of 5 bases hints at TRBD1 as the D gene. The CDR3 region reads CASFRGVNTEAFF. Here is the DNA: TGTGCCAGCTTTCGGGGGGTGAACACTGAAGCTTTCTTT.